The clone carrying this TCR beta chain showed up just a few times. Trimming at V came to 2 bases and at J to 0 bases, leaving 6 bases not matched to a gene. There are 16 residues in the CDR3. The germline gives CDR1 MDHEN, CDR2 SYDVKM. This record comes from a study of OX40 agonist ivuxolimab in advanced cancers. Sequencing used immunoSEQ multiplex PCR; TCRdb keeps in-frame clones, though not all of them. The top ten hold 2% to 2.5% of the sample, which has about 82,000 clones, 75% to 95% seen once. The starting material was CD4+ or CD8+ T cells sorted from blood, obtained in a trial of the OX40 agonist ivuxolimab. The J gene is TRBJ2-7, the V gene TRBV28, with 8 bases fitting TRBD1. The TCR originated in an adult with an advanced solid tumor such as melanoma, head and neck, liver or kidney cancer. The CDR3 protein is CASSLRRDRPSYEQYF. The CDR3 DNA reads TGTGCCAGCAGTTTACGTCGGGACAGGCCCTCCTACGAGCAGTACTTC.